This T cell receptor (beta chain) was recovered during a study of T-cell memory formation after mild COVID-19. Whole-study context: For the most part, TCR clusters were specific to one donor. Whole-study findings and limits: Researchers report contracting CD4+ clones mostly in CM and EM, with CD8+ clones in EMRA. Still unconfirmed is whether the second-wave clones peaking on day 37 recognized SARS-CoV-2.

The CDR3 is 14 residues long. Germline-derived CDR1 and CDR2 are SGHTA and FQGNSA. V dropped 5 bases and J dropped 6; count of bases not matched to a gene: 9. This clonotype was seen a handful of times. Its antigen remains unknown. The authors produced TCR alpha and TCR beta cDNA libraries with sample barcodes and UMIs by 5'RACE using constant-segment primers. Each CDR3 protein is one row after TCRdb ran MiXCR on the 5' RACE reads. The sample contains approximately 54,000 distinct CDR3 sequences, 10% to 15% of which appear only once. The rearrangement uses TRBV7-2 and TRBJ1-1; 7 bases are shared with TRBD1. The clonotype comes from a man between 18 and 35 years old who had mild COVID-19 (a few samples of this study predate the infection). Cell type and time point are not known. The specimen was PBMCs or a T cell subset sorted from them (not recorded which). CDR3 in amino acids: CASSPTPGQPEAFF. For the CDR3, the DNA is TGTGCCAGCAGCCCTACTCCGGGACAGCCTGAAGCTTTCTTT.